The source of this T cell receptor beta chain is a study of T-cell reconstitution after alpha-beta-depleted transplantation in children. This CDR3 region has 12 residues. The V end was cut by 5 bases, the J end by 6 bases, with 10 bases between. Looked up from germline, CDR1 is GTSNPN and CDR2 is SVGIG (reference sequence). Unique molecular identifiers were used in preparing the TCRbeta library. Each CDR3 protein is one row after TCRdb ran MiXCR on the PCR reads. In the table there are about 250,000 distinct CDR3 sequences, roughly a quarter of which are singletons. The V gene is TRBV30, the J gene TRBJ2-2, with D uncertain. This sequence originates from a female patient younger than 10 who had a stem cell transplant for congenital amegakaryocytic thrombocytopenia, so the T cells may come from the graft donor. The material was PBMCs, mostly from graft donor cells, obtained 360 days after TCRalphabeta/CD19-depleted stem cell transplant. The CDR3 reads CAWSSLSGELFF. The CDR3 DNA reads TGTGCCTGGTCTAGTCTTTCCGGGGAGCTGTTTTTT.